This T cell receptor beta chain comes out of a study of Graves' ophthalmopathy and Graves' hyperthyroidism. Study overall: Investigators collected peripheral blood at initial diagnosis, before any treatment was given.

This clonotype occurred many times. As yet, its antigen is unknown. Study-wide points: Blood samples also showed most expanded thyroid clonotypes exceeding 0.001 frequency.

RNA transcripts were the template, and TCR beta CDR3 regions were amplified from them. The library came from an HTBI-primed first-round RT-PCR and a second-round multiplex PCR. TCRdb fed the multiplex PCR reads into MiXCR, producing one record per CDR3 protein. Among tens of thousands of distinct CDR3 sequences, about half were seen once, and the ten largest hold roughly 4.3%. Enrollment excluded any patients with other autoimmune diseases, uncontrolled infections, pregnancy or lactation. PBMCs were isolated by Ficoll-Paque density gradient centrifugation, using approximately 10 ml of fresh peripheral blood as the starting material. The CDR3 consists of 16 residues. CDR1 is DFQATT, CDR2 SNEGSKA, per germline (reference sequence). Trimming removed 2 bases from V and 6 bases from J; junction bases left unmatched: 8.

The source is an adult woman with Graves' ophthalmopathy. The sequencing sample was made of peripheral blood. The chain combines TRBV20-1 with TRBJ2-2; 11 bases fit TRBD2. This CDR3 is CSARKLAGVNPGELFF. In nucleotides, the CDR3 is TGCAGTGCTAGAAAACTAGCGGGAGTGAATCCCGGGGAGCTGTTTTTT.